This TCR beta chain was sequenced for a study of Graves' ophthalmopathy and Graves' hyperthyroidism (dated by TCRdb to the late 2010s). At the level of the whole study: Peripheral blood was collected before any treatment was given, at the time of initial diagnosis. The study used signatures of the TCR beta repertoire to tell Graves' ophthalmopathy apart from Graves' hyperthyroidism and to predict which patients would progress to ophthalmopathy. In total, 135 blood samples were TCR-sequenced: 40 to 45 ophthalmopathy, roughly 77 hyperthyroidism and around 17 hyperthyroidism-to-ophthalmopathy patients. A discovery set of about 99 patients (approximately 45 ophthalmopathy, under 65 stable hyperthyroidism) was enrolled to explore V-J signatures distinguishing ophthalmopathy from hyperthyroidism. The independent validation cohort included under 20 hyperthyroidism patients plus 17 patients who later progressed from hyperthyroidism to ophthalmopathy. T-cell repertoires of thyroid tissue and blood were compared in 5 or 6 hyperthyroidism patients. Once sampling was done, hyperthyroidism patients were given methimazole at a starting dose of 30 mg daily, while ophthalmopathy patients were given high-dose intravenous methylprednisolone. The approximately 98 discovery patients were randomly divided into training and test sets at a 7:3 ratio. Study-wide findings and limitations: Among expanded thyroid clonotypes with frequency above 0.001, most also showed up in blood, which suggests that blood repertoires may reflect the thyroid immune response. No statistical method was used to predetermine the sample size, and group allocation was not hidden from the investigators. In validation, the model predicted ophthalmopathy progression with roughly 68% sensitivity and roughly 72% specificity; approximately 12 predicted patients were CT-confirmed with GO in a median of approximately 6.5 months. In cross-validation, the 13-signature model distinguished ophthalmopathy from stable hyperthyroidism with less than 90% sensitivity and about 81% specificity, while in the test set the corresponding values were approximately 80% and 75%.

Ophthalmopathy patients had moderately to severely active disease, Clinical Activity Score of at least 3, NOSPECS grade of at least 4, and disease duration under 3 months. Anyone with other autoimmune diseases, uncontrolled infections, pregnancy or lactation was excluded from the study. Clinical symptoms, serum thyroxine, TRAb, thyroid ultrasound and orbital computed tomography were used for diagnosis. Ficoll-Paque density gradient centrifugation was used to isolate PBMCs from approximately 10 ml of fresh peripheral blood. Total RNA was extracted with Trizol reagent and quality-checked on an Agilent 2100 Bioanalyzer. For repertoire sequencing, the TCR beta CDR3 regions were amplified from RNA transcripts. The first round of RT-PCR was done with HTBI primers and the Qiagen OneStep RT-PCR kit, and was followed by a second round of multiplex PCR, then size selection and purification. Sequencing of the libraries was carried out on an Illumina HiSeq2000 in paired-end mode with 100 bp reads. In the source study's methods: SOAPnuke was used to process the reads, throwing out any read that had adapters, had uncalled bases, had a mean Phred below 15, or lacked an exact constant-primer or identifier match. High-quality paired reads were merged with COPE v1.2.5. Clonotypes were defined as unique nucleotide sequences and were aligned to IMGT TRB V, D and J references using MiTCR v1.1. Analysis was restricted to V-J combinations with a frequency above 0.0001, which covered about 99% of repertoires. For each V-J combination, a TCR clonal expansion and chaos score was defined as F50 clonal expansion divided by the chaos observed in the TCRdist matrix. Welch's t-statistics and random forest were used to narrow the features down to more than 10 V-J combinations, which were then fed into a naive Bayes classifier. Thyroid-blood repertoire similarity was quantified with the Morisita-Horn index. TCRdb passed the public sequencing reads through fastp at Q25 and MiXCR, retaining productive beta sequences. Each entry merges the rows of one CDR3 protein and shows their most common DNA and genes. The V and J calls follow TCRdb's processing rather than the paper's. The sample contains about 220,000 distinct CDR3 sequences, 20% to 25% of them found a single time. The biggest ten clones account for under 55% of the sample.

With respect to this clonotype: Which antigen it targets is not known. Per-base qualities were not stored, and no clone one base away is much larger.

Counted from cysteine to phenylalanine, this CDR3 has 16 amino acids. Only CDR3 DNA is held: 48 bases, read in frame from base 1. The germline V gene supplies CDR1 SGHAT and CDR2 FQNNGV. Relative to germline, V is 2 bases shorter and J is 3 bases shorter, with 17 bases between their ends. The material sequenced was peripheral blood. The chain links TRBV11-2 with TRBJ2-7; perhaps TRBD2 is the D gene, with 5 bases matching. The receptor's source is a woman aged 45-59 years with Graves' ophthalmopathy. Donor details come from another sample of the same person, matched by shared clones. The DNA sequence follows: TGTGCCAGCAGCTTACATGGCGGGCCGACCAACTACGAGCAGTACTTC. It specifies CASSLHGGPTNYEQYF.